This T cell receptor beta chain stems from a study of multiple sclerosis patients with progressive multifocal leukoencephalopathy. Study-wide results and caveats: TRBV and TRBJ usage showed no common pattern when PML developed.

For this clone: Antigen: not known.

Per the germline V gene, CDR1 is SGHTS and CDR2 is YDEGEE. The CDR3 consists of 14 residues. The V gene end was trimmed by 4 bases and the J gene end by 8 bases; junction bases not matched to a gene: 7. This table comes from immunoSEQ multiplex PCR, and its TCRdb copy is limited to in-frame clones, with some not included. Here the sample spans around 28,000 clones, around 89% being singletons. Time point indicated: before natalizumab initiation. The chain carries TRBV5-8 and TRBJ2-4; 9 bases map to TRBD1. The specimen sequenced was PBMCs. The origin of this receptor is a human donor with multiple sclerosis. This CDR3 is CASSPGQGFDIQYF. The DNA of the CDR3 is TGTGCCAGCAGCCCGGGACAGGGTTTTGACATTCAGTACTTC.